One sample yielded the 27 T cell receptor beta chains listed below, sequenced in a study of blood T cell repertoires in COVID-19. The repertoire was sequenced with immunoSEQ multiplex PCR; TCRdb's copy has only in-frame clones and lacks some. The sample includes under 250,000 clones, roughly 86% of them seen just once. Sequencing was done on a sample of peripheral blood. The receptor set was obtained from a woman between 70 and 85 years old with active or convalescent COVID-19.

In nucleotides, the CDR3 is TGCGCCAGCAGCCAAGACAAGGGGGCGGGTTACGAGCAGTACTTC. Residues: CASSQDKGAGYEQYF. The chain has TRBV4-3 and TRBJ2-7; 7 bases are a match to TRBD1. Trimming took 0 bases from V and 4 from J; bases not matched to a gene: 6. The CDR3 covers 15 residues. Germline CDR1 LGHNA, CDR2 YSLEER.

This clone was recorded only once. This rearrangement joins TRBV24-1 to TRBJ1-1; D might be TRBD1 (5 bases). Trimming removed 3 bases from V and 6 bases from J, with 10 bases in between. Germline CDR1 is KGHDR and CDR2 is SFDVKD. This CDR3 contains 13 residues. The CDR3 region is CATSDPQGAEAFF. CDR3 in DNA: TGTGCCACCAGTGATCCGCAGGGCGCTGAAGCTTTCTTT.

The chain joins TRBV5-4 to TRBJ1-4; TRBD1 matches at 8 bases. The CDR3 contains 14 residues. Germline-derived CDR1 and CDR2 are SGHNT and YYREEE (reference sequence). With 2 bases clipped from V and 8 bases from J, the junction kept 5 bases outside the gene matches. The CDR3 sequence is CASSLDRGYEKLFF. In DNA, the CDR3 is TGTGCCAGCAGCTTAGACAGGGGCTACGAAAAACTGTTTTTT.

The rearrangement joins TRBV5-4 to TRBJ1-6, with D maybe TRBD1 (6 bases). The V and J ends lost 1 base and 0 bases respectively, with 11 bases between them. The CDR3 has 17 amino acids. Germline V gene sequence: CDR1 SGHNT, CDR2 YYREEE (reference sequence). The CDR3 here is CASSLLTGSSYNSPLHF. The CDR3 DNA follows: TGTGCCAGCAGCTTGCTCACAGGGAGCTCCTATAATTCACCCCTCCACTTT.

The chain carries TRBV7-9 and TRBJ1-6; D remains ambiguous. This CDR3 contains 12 residues. Per the germline V gene, CDR1 is SEHNR and CDR2 is FQNEAQ (reference sequence). The ends were cut back, 3 bases at V and 13 bases at J, with 10 bases in the middle. The CDR3 loop is CASSFEGMPLHF. The CDR3 DNA is TGTGCCAGCAGCTTCGAGGGAATGCCCCTCCACTTT.

The rearrangement uses TRBV4-2 and TRBJ2-3; possible D gene TRBD2, 5 bases. This CDR3 has 17 amino acids. Germline loops: CDR1 LGHNA, CDR2 YNFKEQ. V gave up 1 base and J gave up 2 bases, with 16 bases separating them. The CDR3 nucleotides read TGTGCCAGCAGCCAAGTGGACGCGGGCGGAGTCACAGATACGCAGTATTTT. Protein: CASSQVDAGGVTDTQYF.

This clone appeared a single time. The chain links TRBV7-2 to TRBJ2-7, with TRBD1 matching 10 bases. This CDR3 spans 15 amino acids. Trimming at V came to 2 bases and at J to 6 bases, leaving 7 bases not matched to a gene. Germline CDR1 and CDR2: SGHTA and FQGNSA. The CDR3 nucleotides are TGTGCCAGCAGCTTACGGGCGGGACAGGGGTCCGAGCAGTACTTC. Its protein product is CASSLRAGQGSEQYF. The variable domain in full, with the rest retrieved from reference TRBV7-2 and TRBJ2-7, is GAGVSQSPSNKVTEKGKDVELRCDPISGHTALYWYRQSLGQGLEFLIYFQGNSAPDKSGLPSDRFSAERTGGSVSTLTIQRTQQEDSAVYLCASSLRAGQGSEQYFGPGTRLTVT.

The chain uses TRBV6-5 and TRBJ1-2; TRBD1 is a possible D gene (5 bases). CDR3 length: 14 amino acids. V gave up 6 bases and J gave up 7 bases, with 18 bases separating them. CDR1 is MNHEY, CDR2 SVGAGI, per germline. DNA for the CDR3: TGTGCCAGCAGCCGGACAAACCAGGCTGGTGGCTACACCTTC. As protein: CASSRTNQAGGYTF.

CDR3 nucleotides: TGTGCCAGCAGTTACGTCTCGGGGGGTGGCTACACCTTC. It codes for CASSYVSGGGYTF. This rearrangement joins TRBV6-5 to TRBJ1-2, with D perhaps TRBD1 (5 bases). CDR3 length: 13 residues. Trimming shortened V by 2 bases and J by 7 bases, and 11 bases separated the two germline ends. Germline V gene data show CDR1 as MNHEY and CDR2 as SVGAGI.

V and J are TRBV9 and TRBJ1-1; 7 bases fit TRBD1. The CDR3 contains 14 residues. J gave up 2 bases and V 3 bases, and 4 bases lay outside the gene matches. The germline CDR1 and CDR2 sequences are SGDLS and YYNGEE. CDR3 residues: CASSAGQTNTEAFF. Written as DNA, the CDR3 is TGTGCCAGCAGCGCGGGACAGACCAACACTGAAGCTTTCTTT.

CDR3 amino acids: CASSFSGGTGRHEQYF. The DNA for the CDR3 is TGTGCCAGCAGCTTCTCCGGCGGGACAGGGAGGCACGAGCAGTACTTC. V and J are TRBV7-9 and TRBJ2-7; 9 bases fit TRBD1. This CDR3 is built from 16 residues. Per germline, CDR1 SEHNR and CDR2 FQNEAQ (reference sequence). Trimming took 3 bases from V and 5 from J; bases not matched to a gene: 11.

The J gene is TRBJ1-5, the V gene TRBV19; the match to TRBD1 covers 7 bases. The germline gives CDR1 LNHDA, CDR2 SQIVND (reference sequence). This CDR3 comprises 17 residues. CDR3 nucleotides: TGTGCTAGTCTGATAGACAGGGACGAGGGTAGCAATCAGCCCCAGCATTTT. It translates to CASLIDRDEGSNQPQHF.

This sequence joins TRBV19 and TRBJ2-3, with 8 bases fitting TRBD2. Trimming took 6 bases from V and 0 from J; bases not matched to a gene: 11. Germline-derived CDR1 and CDR2 are LNHDA and SQIVND (reference sequence). The length of the CDR3 is 17 residues. CDR3 sequence: CASRVRGGGPSTDTQYF. CDR3 in DNA: TGTGCCAGTAGAGTGAGAGGCGGGGGGCCTAGCACAGATACGCAGTATTTT.

V usage is TRBV24-1 and J usage is TRBJ1-5; D is perhaps TRBD1 (6 bases). This CDR3 is 15 amino acids long. V lost 3 bases and J lost 4, with 12 bases in between. CDR1 is KGHDR, CDR2 SFDVKD, per germline. CDR3 DNA sequence: TGTGCCACCAGTGATACGACAGGTCCTAATCAGCCCCAGCATTTT. It yields the protein CATSDTTGPNQPQHF.

The chain couples TRBV27 to TRBJ1-4; maybe TRBD1 (6 bases). CDR3 length: 15 residues. V shed 2 bases and J shed 3 bases, with 10 bases lying between them. Germline CDR1 is MNHEY and CDR2 is SMNVEV (reference sequence). CDR3 coding DNA: TGTGCCAGCAGTTTACTGACAGGCTCTAATGAAAAACTGTTTTTT. Translation: CASSLLTGSNEKLFF.

This clone appeared a single time. The chain has TRBV5-5 and TRBJ2-2; 10 bases are shared with TRBD2. Germline CDR1 is SGHKS and CDR2 is YYEKEE (reference sequence). The CDR3 spans 16 residues. V dropped 3 bases and J dropped 3; count of bases not matched to a gene: 5. The CDR3 here is CASSSLAGAYTGELFF. The CDR3 DNA sequence: TGTGCCAGCAGCTCGCTAGCGGGGGCCTACACCGGGGAGCTGTTTTTT.

On this clone: Mismatch with germline at one junction end may stem from a read error. The V and J genes are TRBV20-1 and TRBJ2-7; 9 bases map to TRBD1. CDR3 size: 15 residues. The germline V gene has CDR1 DFQATT and CDR2 SNEGSKA (reference sequence). The DNA for the CDR3 is TGCAGTGCTAGTCCCGGGACAGGGATCCAGATCGGAAATCGTTTC. As protein: CSASPGTGIQIGNRF.

The sample holds a few counts of this clone. The chain combines TRBV19 with TRBJ1-5; TRBD1 aligns across 7 bases. Germline V gene data show CDR1 as LNHDA and CDR2 as SQIVND (reference sequence). V gave up 3 bases and J gave up 1 base; unmatched junction bases: 3. The CDR3 spans 15 residues. The CDR3 loop is CASSMRGLSNQPQHF. The CDR3 bases are TGTGCCAGTAGTATGAGGGGGCTAAGCAATCAGCCCCAGCATTTT.

This chain connects TRBV9 to TRBJ1-4; 11 bases agree with TRBD1. This CDR3 is 14 amino acids long. CDR1 SGDLS and CDR2 YYNGEE come from the germline V gene. The trim removed 2 bases at V and 10 bases at J, leaving 4 bases unmatched. CDR3 sequence (DNA): TGTGCCAGCAGCGTGGACAGGGGGCAGGGAAAACTGTTTTTT. It codes for CASSVDRGQGKLFF.

This chain joins TRBV5-4 and TRBJ2-5; TRBD2 matches 9 bases. Germline CDR1 SGHNT, CDR2 YYREEE (reference sequence). The V gene end was trimmed by 1 base and the J gene end by 5 bases; junction bases not matched to a gene: 0. CDR3 length: 13 amino acids. CDR3 protein: CASSLLAGETQYF. The CDR3 DNA reads as TGTGCCAGCAGCTTGCTAGCGGGGGAGACCCAGTACTTC.

The V gene is TRBV7-9, the J gene TRBJ1-2; 7 nucleotides agree with TRBD1. The V gene end was trimmed by 5 bases and the J gene end by 8 bases; junction bases not matched to a gene: 8. The CDR3 has 13 residues. Per the germline V gene, CDR1 is SEHNR and CDR2 is FQNEAQ (reference sequence). The CDR3 sequence is CASSRGQPQGYTF. CDR3 DNA: TGTGCCAGCAGCCGGGGACAGCCGCAGGGCTACACCTTC.

The gene calls are TRBV5-4 and TRBJ2-4; unclear D gene. Germline CDR1 reads SGHNT; CDR2 reads YYREEE (reference sequence). V was trimmed by 2 bases and J by 5 bases, leaving 8 bases between them. The CDR3 is made up of 13 amino acids. DNA for the CDR3: TGTGCCAGCAGCTTTTTCCTCGAAAACATTCAGTACTTC. This gives the protein CASSFFLENIQYF.

The chain employs TRBV4-2 and TRBJ2-3, with 9 bases matching TRBD2. The germline gives CDR1 LGHNA, CDR2 YNFKEQ. The CDR3 consists of 16 residues. The V segment lost 4 bases and the J segment 0 bases; nucleotides outside the gene matches: 5. This chain's CDR3 is CASSRYSGGSTDTQYF. CDR3 sequence (DNA): TGTGCCAGCAGCCGATATAGCGGGGGTAGCACAGATACGCAGTATTTT.

The gene calls are TRBV5-1 and TRBJ2-3; 10 bases are shared with TRBD1. CDR1 and CDR2 from the germline V gene are SGHRS and YFSETQ. The CDR3 extends over 14 amino acids. V was clipped by 4 bases and J by 6 bases; unmatched bases: 5. As DNA, the CDR3 is TGCGCCAGCAGCCTGGGACAGGGGAGGGATACGCAGTATTTT. Amino acid sequence: CASSLGQGRDTQYF.

The chain uses TRBV7-9 and TRBJ1-4; a weak D match, TRBD1 (5 bases). The V gene lost 5 bases and the J gene lost 7 bases, with 11 bases spanning the gap. CDR3 length equals 13 residues. Germline CDR1 and CDR2: SEHNR and FQNEAQ (reference sequence). The CDR3 protein is CASSPTVSEKLFF. Here the CDR3 DNA reads TGTGCCAGCAGCCCGACAGTCTCTGAAAAACTGTTTTTT.

CDR3: CASSLGQGYQPQHF. CDR3 bases: TGTGCCAGCAGCTTAGGGCAGGGGTACCAGCCCCAGCATTTT. The rearrangement links TRBV7-8 to TRBJ1-5; D is possibly TRBD1 (6 bases). This CDR3 region has 14 residues. The ends were cut back, 1 base at V and 7 bases at J, with 11 bases in the middle. The V gene's germline CDR1 is SGHVS and CDR2 FQNEAQ. Variable domain in full (rest from reference TRBV7-8 and TRBJ1-5): GAGVSQSPRYKVAKRGQDVALRCDPISGHVSLFWYQQALGQGPEFLTYFQNEAQLDKSGLPSDRFFAERPEGSVSTLKIQRTQQEDSAVYLCASSLGQGYQPQHFGDGTRLSIL.

This clone has only one observation. The chain joins TRBV5-4 to TRBJ2-7; 10 bases align to TRBD1. This CDR3 is 14 amino acids long. The V segment lost 2 bases and the J segment 4 bases; nucleotides outside the gene matches: 3. Germline CDR1 is SGHNT and CDR2 is YYREEE (reference sequence). The CDR3 here is CASSLGTGVYEQYF. DNA for the CDR3: TGTGCCAGCAGCTTAGGGACAGGGGTGTACGAGCAGTACTTC. Based on the CDR3 plus reference TRBV5-4 and TRBJ2-7, the full variable domain is ETGVTQSPTHLIKTRGQQVTLRCSSQSGHNTVSWYQQALGQGPQFIFQYYREEENGRGNFPPRFSGLQFPNYSSELNVNALELDDSALYLCASSLGTGVYEQYFGPGTRLTVT.